This T cell receptor beta chain was sequenced for a study of blood T cell repertoires in COVID-19. In the study overall: Some COVID-19 samples were acute and others convalescent; all came from the United States, Italy and Spain.

One Seattle source followed patients from active infection through their disease course. The repertoire was sequenced with immunoSEQ multiplex PCR; TCRdb's copy has only in-frame clones and lacks some. The data hold some 240,000 clones, with roughly 90% observed a single time. Deletions cut 0 bases from V and 0 bases from J, with 9 bases between. This CDR3 has 15 amino acids. The sequence was obtained from a man between 60 and 75 years old with COVID-19, enrolled during active disease. Sequences were obtained from peripheral blood. The chain is built from TRBV23-1 and TRBJ2-7; possibly TRBD2 for D (6 bases). TRBV23-1 is flagged as an ORF with uncertain function. The CDR3 protein is CASSQSGRPSYEQYF. CDR3 nucleotides: TGCGCCAGCAGTCAATCTGGGAGGCCCTCCTACGAGCAGTACTTC.